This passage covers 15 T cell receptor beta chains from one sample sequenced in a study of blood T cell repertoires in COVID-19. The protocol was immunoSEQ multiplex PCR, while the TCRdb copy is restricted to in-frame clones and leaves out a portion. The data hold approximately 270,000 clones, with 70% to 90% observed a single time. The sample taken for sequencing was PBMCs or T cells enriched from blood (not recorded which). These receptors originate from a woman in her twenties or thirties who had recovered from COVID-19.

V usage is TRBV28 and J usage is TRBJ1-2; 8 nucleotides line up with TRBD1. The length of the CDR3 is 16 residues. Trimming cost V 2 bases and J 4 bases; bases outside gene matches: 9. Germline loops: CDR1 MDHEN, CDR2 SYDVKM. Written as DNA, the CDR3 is TGTGCCAGCAGTTTAACAACAGGGGGGGGAGGCTATGGCTACACCTTC. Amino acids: CASSLTTGGGGYGYTF.

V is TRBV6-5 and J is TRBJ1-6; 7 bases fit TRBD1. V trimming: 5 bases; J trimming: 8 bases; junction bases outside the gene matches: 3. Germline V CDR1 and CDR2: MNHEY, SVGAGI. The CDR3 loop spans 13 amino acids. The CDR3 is CASSRTGDSPLHF. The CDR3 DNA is TGTGCCAGCAGTCGGACAGGAGATTCACCCCTCCACTTT.

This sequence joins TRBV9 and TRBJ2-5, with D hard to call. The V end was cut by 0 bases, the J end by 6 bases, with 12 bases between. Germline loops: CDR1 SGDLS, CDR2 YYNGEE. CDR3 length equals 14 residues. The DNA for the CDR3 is TGTGCCAGCAGCGTAGCTAGTGGAGTACAGACCCAGTACTTC. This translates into CASSVASGVQTQYF.

The CDR3 loop is CASSEGRAGGQETQYF. CDR3 bases: TGTGCCAGCAGTGAAGGTCGAGCGGGGGGCCAAGAGACCCAGTACTTC. This chain connects TRBV25-1 to TRBJ2-5; 9 bases align to TRBD2. The CDR3 covers 16 residues. J was trimmed by 1 base and V by 2 bases; bases with no gene match: 5. Per the germline V gene, CDR1 is MGHDK and CDR2 is SYGVNS.

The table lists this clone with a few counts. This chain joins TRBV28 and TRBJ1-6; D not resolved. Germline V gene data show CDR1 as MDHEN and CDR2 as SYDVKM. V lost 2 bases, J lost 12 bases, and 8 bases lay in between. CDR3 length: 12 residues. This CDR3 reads CASSLGQEPLHF. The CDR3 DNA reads TGTGCCAGCAGTTTAGGGCAAGAACCCCTCCACTTT.

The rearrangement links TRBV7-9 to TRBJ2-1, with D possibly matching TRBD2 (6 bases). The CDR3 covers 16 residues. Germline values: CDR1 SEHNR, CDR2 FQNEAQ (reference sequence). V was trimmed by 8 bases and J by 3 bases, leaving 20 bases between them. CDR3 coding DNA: TGTGCCAGCCCATCCTACTCGGGGGATCACTACAATGAGCAGTTCTTC. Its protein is CASPSYSGDHYNEQFF.

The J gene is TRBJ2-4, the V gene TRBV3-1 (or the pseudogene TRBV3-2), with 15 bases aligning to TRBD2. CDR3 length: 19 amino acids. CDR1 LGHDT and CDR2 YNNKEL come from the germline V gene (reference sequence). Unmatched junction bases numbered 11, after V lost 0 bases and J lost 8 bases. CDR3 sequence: CASSQETAGTSGRKDIQYF. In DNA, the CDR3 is TGTGCCAGCAGCCAAGAAACCGCGGGGACTAGCGGGAGGAAGGACATTCAGTACTTC.

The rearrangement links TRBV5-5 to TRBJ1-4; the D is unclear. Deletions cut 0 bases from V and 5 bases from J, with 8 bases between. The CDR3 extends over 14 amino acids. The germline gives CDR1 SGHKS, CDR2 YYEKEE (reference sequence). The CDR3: CASSLAGGNEKLFF. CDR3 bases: TGTGCCAGCAGCTTGGCTGGAGGGAATGAAAAACTGTTTTTT.

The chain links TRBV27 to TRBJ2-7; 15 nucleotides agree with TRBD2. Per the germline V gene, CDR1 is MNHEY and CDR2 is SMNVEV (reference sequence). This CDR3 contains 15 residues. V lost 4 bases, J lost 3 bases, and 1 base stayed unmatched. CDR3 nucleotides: TGTGCCAGCAGTTGGGGACTAGCGGGAGGCTACGAGCAGTACTTC. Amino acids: CASSWGLAGGYEQYF.

CDR3 DNA: TGTGCCAGCAGTTTAGTAGTAGGGAGGAACACTGAAGCTTTCTTT. It yields the protein CASSLVVGRNTEAFF. The V call is TRBV28, the J call TRBJ1-1, with no clear D. V was trimmed by 2 bases and J by 1 base, leaving 11 bases between them. Germline CDR1 is MDHEN and CDR2 is SYDVKM. The CDR3 has 15 amino acids.

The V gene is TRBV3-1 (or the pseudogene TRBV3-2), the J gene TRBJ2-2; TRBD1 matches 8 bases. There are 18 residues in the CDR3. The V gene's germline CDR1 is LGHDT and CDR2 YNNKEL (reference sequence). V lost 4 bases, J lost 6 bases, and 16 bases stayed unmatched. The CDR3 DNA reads TGTGCCAGCAGCCGGGGCCATTCCAGGGGGCGTTCTGCCGGGGAGCTGTTTTTT. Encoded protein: CASSRGHSRGRSAGELFF.

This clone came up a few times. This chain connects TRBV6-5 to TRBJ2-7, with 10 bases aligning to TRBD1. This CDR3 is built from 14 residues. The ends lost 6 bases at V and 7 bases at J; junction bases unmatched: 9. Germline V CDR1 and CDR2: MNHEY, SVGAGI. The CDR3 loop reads CASRTRTGGGEQYF. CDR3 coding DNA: TGTGCCAGCAGGACCCGGACAGGGGGAGGTGAGCAGTACTTC.

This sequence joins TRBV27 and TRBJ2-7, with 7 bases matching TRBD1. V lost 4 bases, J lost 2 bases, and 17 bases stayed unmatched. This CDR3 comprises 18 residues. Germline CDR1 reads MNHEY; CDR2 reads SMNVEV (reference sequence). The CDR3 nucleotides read TGTGCCAGCAGTTCCTTCCTCATCGACAGGGAAGTCCCCTACGAGCAGTACTTC. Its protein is CASSSFLIDREVPYEQYF.

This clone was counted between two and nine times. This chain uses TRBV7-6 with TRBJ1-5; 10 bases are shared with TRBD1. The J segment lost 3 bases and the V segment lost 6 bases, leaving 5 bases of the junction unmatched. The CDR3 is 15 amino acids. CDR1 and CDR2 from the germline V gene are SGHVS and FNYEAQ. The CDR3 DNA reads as TGTGCCAGCAGAGTAGGGACAGGGGACAATCAGCCCCAGCATTTT. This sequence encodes CASRVGTGDNQPQHF.

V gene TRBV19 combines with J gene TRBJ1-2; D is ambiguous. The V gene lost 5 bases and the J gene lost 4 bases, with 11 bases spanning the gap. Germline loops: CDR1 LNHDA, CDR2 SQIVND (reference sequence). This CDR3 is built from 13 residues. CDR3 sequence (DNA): TGTGCCAGTAGTTTCCGGGGTAGCTATGGCTACACCTTC. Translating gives CASSFRGSYGYTF.